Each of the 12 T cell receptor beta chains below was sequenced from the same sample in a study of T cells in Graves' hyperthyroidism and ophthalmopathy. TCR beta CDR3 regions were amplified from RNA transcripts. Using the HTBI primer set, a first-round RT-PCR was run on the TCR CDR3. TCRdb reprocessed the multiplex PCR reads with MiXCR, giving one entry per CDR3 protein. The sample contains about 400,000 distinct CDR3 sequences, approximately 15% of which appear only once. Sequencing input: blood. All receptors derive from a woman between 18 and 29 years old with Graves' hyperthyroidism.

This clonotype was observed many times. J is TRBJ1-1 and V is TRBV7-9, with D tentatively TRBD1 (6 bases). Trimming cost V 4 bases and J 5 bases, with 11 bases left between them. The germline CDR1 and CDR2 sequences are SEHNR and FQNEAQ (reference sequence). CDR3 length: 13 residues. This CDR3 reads CASSSGADTEAFF. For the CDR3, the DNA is TGTGCCAGCAGCTCAGGGGCCGATACTGAAGCTTTCTTT.

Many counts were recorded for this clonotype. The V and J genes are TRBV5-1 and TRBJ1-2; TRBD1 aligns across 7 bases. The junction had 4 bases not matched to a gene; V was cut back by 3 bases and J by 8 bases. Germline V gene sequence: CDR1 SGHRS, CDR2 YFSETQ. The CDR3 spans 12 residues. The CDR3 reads CASSSDRVGYTF. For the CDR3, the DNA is TGCGCCAGCAGCTCCGACAGGGTGGGCTACACCTTC. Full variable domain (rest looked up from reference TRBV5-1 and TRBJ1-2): KAGVTQTPRYLIKTRGQQVTLSCSPISGHRSVSWYQQTPGQGLQFLFEYFSETQRNKGNFPGRFSGRQFSNSRSEMNVSTLELGDSALYLCASSSDRVGYTFGSGTRLTVV.

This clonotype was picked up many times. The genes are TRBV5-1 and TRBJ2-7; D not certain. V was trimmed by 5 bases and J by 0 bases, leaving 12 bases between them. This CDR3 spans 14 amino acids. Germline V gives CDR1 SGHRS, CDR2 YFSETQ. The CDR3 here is CASRKASSSYEQYF. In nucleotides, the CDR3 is TGCGCCAGCAGGAAAGCGAGCAGCTCCTACGAGCAGTACTTC.

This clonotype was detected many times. The CDR3 DNA reads TGTGCCAGCAGTTTCAGGCCCTATGGCTACACCTTC. This translates into CASSFRPYGYTF. The chain uses TRBV28 and TRBJ1-2, with no clear D. CDR1 and CDR2 (germline): MDHEN, SYDVKM. V gave up 3 bases and J gave up 4 bases, with 6 bases separating them. The CDR3 has 12 residues.

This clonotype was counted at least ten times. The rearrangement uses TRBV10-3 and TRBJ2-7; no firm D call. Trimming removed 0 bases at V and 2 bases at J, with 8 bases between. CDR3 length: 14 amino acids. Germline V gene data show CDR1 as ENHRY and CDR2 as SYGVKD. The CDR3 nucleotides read TGTGCCATCAGTGAGTCGAAACAGCCCTACGAGCAGTACTTC. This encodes CAISESKQPYEQYF.

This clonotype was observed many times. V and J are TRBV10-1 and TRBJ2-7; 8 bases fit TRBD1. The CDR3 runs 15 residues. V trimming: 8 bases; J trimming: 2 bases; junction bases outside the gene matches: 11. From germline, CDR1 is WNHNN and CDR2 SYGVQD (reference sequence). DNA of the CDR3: TGCGCCAGCCCCCTCTCTGGGACAGGCACCTACGAGCAGTACTTC. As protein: CASPLSGTGTYEQYF.

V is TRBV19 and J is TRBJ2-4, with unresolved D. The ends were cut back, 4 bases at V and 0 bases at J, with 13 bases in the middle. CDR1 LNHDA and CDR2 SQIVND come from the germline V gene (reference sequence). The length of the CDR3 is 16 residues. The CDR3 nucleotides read TGTGCCAGTAGTACCCCCCTGGGTCCAGCCAAAAACATTCAGTACTTC. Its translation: CASSTPLGPAKNIQYF.

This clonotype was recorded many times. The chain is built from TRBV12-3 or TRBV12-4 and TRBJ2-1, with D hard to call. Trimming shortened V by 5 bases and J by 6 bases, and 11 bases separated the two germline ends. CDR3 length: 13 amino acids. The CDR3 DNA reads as TGTGCCAGCAGTCCTCCTGGAAGCAATGAGCAGTTCTTC. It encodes CASSPPGSNEQFF.

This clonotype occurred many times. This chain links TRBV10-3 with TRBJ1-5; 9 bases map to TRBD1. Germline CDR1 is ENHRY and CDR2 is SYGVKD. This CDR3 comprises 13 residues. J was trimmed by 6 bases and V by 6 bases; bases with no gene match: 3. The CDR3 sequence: CAISRTGVQPQHF. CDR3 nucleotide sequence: TGTGCCATCAGCCGGACAGGGGTTCAGCCCCAGCATTTT.

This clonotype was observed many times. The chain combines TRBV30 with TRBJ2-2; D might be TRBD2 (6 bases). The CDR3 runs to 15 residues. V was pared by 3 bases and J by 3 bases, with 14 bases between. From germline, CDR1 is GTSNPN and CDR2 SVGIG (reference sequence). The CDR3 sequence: CAWRPPGLDTGELFF. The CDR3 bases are TGTGCCTGGAGACCCCCGGGACTCGACACCGGGGAGCTGTTTTTT. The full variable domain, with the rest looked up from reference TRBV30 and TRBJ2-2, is SQTIHQWPATLVQPVGSPLSLECTVEGTSNPNLYWYRQAAGRGLQLLFYSVGIGQISSEVPQNLSASRPQDRQFILSSKKLLLSDSGFYLCAWRPPGLDTGELFFGEGSRLTVL.

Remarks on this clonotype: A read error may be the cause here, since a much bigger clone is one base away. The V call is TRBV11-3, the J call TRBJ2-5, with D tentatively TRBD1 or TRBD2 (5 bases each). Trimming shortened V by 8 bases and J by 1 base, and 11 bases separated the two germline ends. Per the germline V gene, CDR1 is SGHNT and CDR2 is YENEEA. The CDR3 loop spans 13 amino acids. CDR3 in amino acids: CASRGRTQETQYF. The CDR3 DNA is TGTGCCAGCCGGGGCCGCACCCAAGAGACCCAGTACTTC.

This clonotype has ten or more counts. The CDR3 DNA follows: TGCAGTGCGACGGGGGGGTACAATGAGCAGTTCTTC. Its protein is CSATGGYNEQFF. The J gene is TRBJ2-1, the V gene TRBV20-1; 8 bases align to TRBD2. The CDR3 consists of 12 residues. J was trimmed by 4 bases and V by 6 bases; bases with no gene match: 2. The germline CDR1 and CDR2 sequences are DFQATT and SNEGSKA (reference sequence).